A selection of T cell receptor beta chains follows, all from one sample in a study of blood T cell repertoires in COVID-19. Repertoires were generated with immunoSEQ multiplex PCR, while TCRdb's copy carries only in-frame clones and drops some. Of 200,000 to 300,000 clones listed, over 80% are singletons. The sequenced sample was PBMCs or T cells enriched from blood (not recorded which). The receptors shown here come from a man aged 50 to 60 who had been exposed to COVID-19. Each CDR3 is given with its conserved first and last residue. The order of the fields is D gene, V gene, CDR3 length, clone size, J gene, CDR3 protein, CDR3 DNA. The D gene is left open where the match is weak. The size field is filled for only some rows; it gives once, few, many or a size class.

TRBD1	TRBV11-2	14	NA	TRBJ1-2	CASRYYRGLGGYTF	TGTGCCAGCAGATACTACAGGGGGCTTGGCGGCTACACCTTC
TRBD1	TRBV4-1	15	NA	TRBJ1-2	CASSYRDRDNYGYTF	TGCGCCAGCAGCTATCGGGACAGGGACAACTATGGCTACACCTTC
TRBD1	TRBV19	14	NA	TRBJ1-5	CASIPGQGRQPQHF	TGTGCCAGTATCCCGGGACAGGGACGACAGCCCCAGCATTTT
NA	TRBV10-2	15	NA	TRBJ2-3	CASSAPSVLGDTQYF	TGCGCCAGCAGTGCACCTAGCGTCTTGGGAGATACGCAGTATTTT
NA	TRBV7-9	15	NA	TRBJ1-2	CASSLAKRGDYGYTF	TGTGCCAGCAGCTTAGCGAAGAGAGGAGACTATGGCTACACCTTC
TRBD2	TRBV9	15	NA	TRBJ2-3	CASSAGGYSTDTQYF	TGTGCCAGCAGCGCCGGGGGGTATAGCACAGATACGCAGTATTTT
NA	TRBV6-5	13	NA	TRBJ1-1	CASSQRGYTEAFF	TGTGCCAGCAGCCAGAGGGGGTACACTGAAGCTTTCTTT
NA	TRBV19	15	few	TRBJ1-6	CASSIANTAGSPLHF	TGTGCCAGTAGTATAGCCAATACGGCGGGTTCACCCCTCCACTTT
NA	TRBV19	13	NA	TRBJ2-1	CASSRGNNNEQFF	TGTGCCAGTAGTCGAGGGAATAACAATGAGCAGTTCTTC
NA	TRBV28	12	NA	TRBJ1-2	CASREGVNGYTF	TGTGCCAGCCGAGAGGGGGTGAATGGCTACACCTTC
NA	TRBV28	12	once	TRBJ2-7	CASSLWEYEQYF	TGTGCCAGCAGTTTATGGGAGTACGAGCAGTACTTC
NA	TRBV11-2	13	NA	TRBJ1-1	CASSLVGDTEAFF	TGTGCCAGCAGCTTAGTAGGAGACACTGAAGCTTTCTTT
TRBD2	TRBV7-9	16	NA	TRBJ2-3	CASSLSTAGGTDTQYF	TGTGCCAGCAGCTTATCAACAGCGGGAGGCACAGATACGCAGTATTTT
NA	TRBV11-3	14	NA	TRBJ2-1	CASSDSLGSNEQFF	TGTGCCAGTAGTGACAGCCTCGGCTCCAATGAGCAGTTCTTC
NA	TRBV18	13	NA	TRBJ2-1	CASSPMVGQLEFF	TGTGCCAGCTCACCAATGGTCGGACAGCTAGAGTTCTTC
NA	TRBV3-1/TRBV3-2	14	NA	TRBJ1-2	CASSLDMTDYGYTF	TGTGCCAGCAGCCTCGACATGACGGACTATGGCTACACCTTC
TRBD1	TRBV13	15	NA	TRBJ1-2	CASSQKATGAYGYTF	TGTGCCAGCAGCCAAAAAGCGACAGGGGCTTATGGCTACACCTTC
NA	TRBV24-1	14	NA	TRBJ1-5	CATSDRYSNQPQHF	TGTGCCACCAGTGATCGGTATAGCAATCAGCCCCAGCATTTT
NA	TRBV7-2	13	NA	TRBJ1-2	CASSLRDGTGYTF	TGTGCCAGCAGCTTGCGGGATGGGACTGGCTACACCTTC
NA	TRBV7-2	15	NA	TRBJ1-6	CASSLIWGQNSPLHF	TGTGCCAGCAGCTTAATTTGGGGACAAAATTCACCCCTCCACTTT
NA	TRBV9	12	NA	TRBJ1-1	CASRGGESAAFF	TGTGCCAGCAGAGGGGGGGAGTCAGCGGCTTTCTTT
TRBD1	TRBV19	14	NA	TRBJ1-3	CASSRTDRGDTIYF	TGTGCCAGTAGTAGGACGGACAGGGGTGACACCATATATTTT
NA	TRBV28	15	NA	TRBJ1-5	CATQIAGGLDQPQHF	TGTGCCACCCAAATTGCGGGGGGCTTGGATCAGCCCCAGCATTTT
NA	TRBV6-5	13	NA	TRBJ1-1	CASIGTLNTEAFF	TGTGCCAGCATAGGGACTTTGAACACTGAAGCTTTCTTT
TRBD1	TRBV19	15	NA	TRBJ2-3	CASSNRTGRTDTQYF	TGTGCCAGTAGTAACCGGACAGGGCGCACAGATACGCAGTATTTT
NA	TRBV5-1	14	NA	TRBJ1-1	CASSSTRGNTEAFF	TGCGCCAGCAGCTCTACCAGGGGGAACACTGAAGCTTTCTTT
NA	TRBV7-9	12	few	TRBJ1-5	CASSPIDQPQHF	TGTGCCAGCAGCCCTATTGATCAGCCCCAGCATTTT
NA	TRBV18	16	NA	TRBJ1-2	CASSLTDTYLDYGYTF	TGTGCCAGCTCACTTACGGACACTTACCTGGACTATGGCTACACCTTC
NA	TRBV11-1	13	NA	TRBJ2-7	CASTYSGVYEQYF	TGTGCCAGCACCTATAGCGGTGTCTACGAGCAGTACTTC
NA	TRBV7-9	15	NA	TRBJ1-3	CASSLARAAGNTIYF	TGTGCCAGCAGCTTAGCGAGAGCAGCGGGAAACACCATATATTTT
TRBD2	TRBV5-1	16	NA	TRBJ2-3	CASSLVREGPGDTQYF	TGCGCCAGCAGCTTGGTGCGGGAGGGCCCCGGAGATACGCAGTATTTT
TRBD1	TRBV7-2	17	NA	TRBJ1-2	CASSHGRGQMTMGGYTF	TGTGCCAGCAGCCACGGTAGGGGACAGATGACAATGGGAGGCTACACCTTC
TRBD1	TRBV5-1	13	NA	TRBJ1-1	CASSLGQGAEAFF	TGCGCCAGCAGCTTAGGACAGGGGGCTGAAGCTTTCTTT
TRBD1	TRBV5-1	13	NA	TRBJ1-1	CASSPQGKTEAFF	TGCGCCAGCAGCCCACAGGGGAAGACTGAAGCTTTCTTT
NA	TRBV5-4	16	NA	TRBJ2-2	CASRRLAQAGTGELFF	TGTGCCAGCAGGCGCTTGGCACAGGCAGGCACCGGGGAGCTGTTTTTT
TRBD1	TRBV18	14	few	TRBJ1-2	CASSLGVTGNGYTF	TGTGCCAGCTCGTTGGGAGTGACAGGGAATGGCTACACCTTC
NA	TRBV5-1	14	NA	TRBJ2-1	CATLGGVGNNEQFF	TGCGCCACCCTAGGCGGGGTAGGGAACAATGAGCAGTTCTTC
TRBD1	TRBV3-1/TRBV3-2	12	NA	TRBJ1-5	CASSRQGGPQHF	TGTGCCAGCAGCCGACAGGGTGGGCCCCAGCATTTT
NA	TRBV7-6	14	NA	TRBJ2-7	CASSPSPGPYEQYF	TGTGCCAGCAGCCCATCCCCGGGTCCCTACGAGCAGTACTTC
TRBD2	TRBV27	15	NA	TRBJ2-1	CASSGGTSARNEQFF	TGTGCCAGCAGTGGCGGGACTAGCGCTCGGAATGAGCAGTTCTTC
TRBD2	TRBV9	15	NA	TRBJ2-3	CASSVLAGLTDTQYF	TGTGCCAGCAGCGTCTTAGCGGGACTCACAGATACGCAGTATTTT
TRBD1	TRBV2	15	once	TRBJ1-4	CASSGQGAGNEKLFF	TGTGCCAGCAGTGGGCAGGGGGCTGGTAATGAAAAACTGTTTTTT
TRBD2	TRBV28	15	NA	TRBJ2-3	CASSNLGLATDTQYF	TGTGCCAGCAGTAACCTGGGACTAGCTACAGATACGCAGTATTTT
NA	TRBV28	13	NA	TRBJ2-5	CATQGRDRETQYF	TGTGCCACGCAGGGGAGGGATCGAGAGACCCAGTACTTC
TRBD2	TRBV6-5	15	NA	TRBJ2-1	CASKLAGDFYNEQFF	TGTGCCAGCAAACTAGCGGGAGACTTCTACAATGAGCAGTTCTTC
TRBD1	TRBV19	12	few	TRBJ1-1	CARLTGGSEAFF	TGTGCCAGACTTACAGGGGGCTCTGAAGCTTTCTTT
TRBD1	TRBV28	15	once	TRBJ2-1	CASIPGTGVTNEQFF	TGTGCCAGCATCCCCGGGACAGGGGTTACCAATGAGCAGTTCTTC
TRBD2	TRBV29-1	16	NA	TRBJ2-5	CSVDPRLAGGWETQYF	TGCAGCGTTGATCCAAGGCTAGCGGGAGGTTGGGAGACCCAGTACTTC
NA	TRBV18	15	NA	TRBJ1-5	CASSPFGGDNQPQHF	TGTGCCAGCTCACCATTTGGCGGGGACAATCAGCCCCAGCATTTT
NA	TRBV27	12	NA	TRBJ2-2	CASRLAVGELFF	TGTGCCAGCAGGTTAGCGGTCGGGGAGCTGTTTTTT